The 28 T cell receptor beta chains reported below all come from one sample, sequenced in a study of T-cell reconstitution after alpha-beta-depleted transplantation in children. Unique molecular identifiers were incorporated when the TCRbeta library was constructed. TCRdb ran MiXCR on the PCR reads and lists one entry per CDR3 protein. Of around 270,000 distinct CDR3 sequences listed, 7.5% to 9% were seen once; the top ten hold approximately 9.6%. The antigens of these receptors remain unknown. Study-wide results and caveats: T-cell numbers and diversity, one year after transplant, stemmed largely from T cells that were newly produced.

The sequenced sample was peripheral blood, obtained 360 days after TCRalphabeta/CD19-depleted stem cell transplant. The source is a female patient aged 2-10 years who had a stem cell transplant for Fanconi anemia, so the T cells may come from the graft donor.

This clonotype was seen at least ten times. The gene calls are TRBV5-1 and TRBJ2-3; 13 positions agree with TRBD2. Germline trimming cut 5 bases from V and 2 bases from J; bases unmatched to any gene: 5. The CDR3 spans 16 residues. CDR1 and CDR2 (germline): SGHRS, YFSETQ. In nucleotides, the CDR3 is TGCGCCAGCAGTGGACTAGCGGGAGTGAACACAGATACGCAGTATTTT. Amino acids: CASSGLAGVNTDTQYF. Combining the CDR3 with reference TRBV5-1 and TRBJ2-3 gives the whole variable domain KAGVTQTPRYLIKTRGQQVTLSCSPISGHRSVSWYQQTPGQGLQFLFEYFSETQRNKGNFPGRFSGRQFSNSRSEMNVSTLELGDSALYLCASSGLAGVNTDTQYFGPGTRLTVL.

This clonotype was seen ten or more times. The CDR3 sequence is CSVEIRGKETQYF. In DNA form, the CDR3 reads TGCAGCGTTGAAATCAGGGGTAAAGAGACCCAGTACTTC. This chain connects TRBV29-1 to TRBJ2-5; possible D gene TRBD1, 6 bases. V was trimmed by 2 bases and J by 3 bases, leaving 10 bases between them. This CDR3 has 13 amino acids. From germline, CDR1 is SQVTM and CDR2 ANQGSEA.

This clonotype was picked up a small number of times. The chain recombines TRBV10-2 with TRBJ2-1, with D maybe TRBD2 (6 bases). The ends were cut back, 1 base at V and 7 bases at J, with 17 bases in the middle. Germline V gene sequence: CDR1 WSHSY, CDR2 SAAADI. The CDR3 has 16 amino acids. The CDR3 reads CASSEWTGLPWNEQFF. DNA for the CDR3: TGCGCCAGCAGTGAGTGGACGGGACTCCCGTGGAATGAGCAGTTCTTC.

CDR3 amino acids: CAISGDSSDTQYF. For the CDR3, the DNA is TGTGCCATCAGTGGGGACAGTTCAGATACGCAGTATTTT. This sequence joins TRBV10-3 and TRBJ2-3, with 7 bases lining up with TRBD1. Germline V gene lookup returns CDR1 ENHRY and CDR2 SYGVKD. The CDR3 runs to 13 residues. V shed 4 bases and J 4 bases; nucleotides not matched to a gene: 2.

This clonotype was recorded many times. V and J are TRBV12-3 or TRBV12-4 and TRBJ2-6; D gene uncertain. The length of the CDR3 is 13 residues. Trimming removed 8 bases from V and 1 base from J, with 6 bases in between. The CDR3 region has the DNA TGTGCCAGCGGGTTGTCTGGGGCCAACGTCCTGACTTTC. This encodes CASGLSGANVLTF.

This clonotype was detected ten times or more. The chain combines TRBV13 with TRBJ1-1; D gene unclear. Deletions cut 5 bases from V and 7 bases from J, with 17 bases between. Germline V gene data show CDR1 as PRHDT and CDR2 as FYEKMQ (reference sequence). This CDR3 is 14 amino acids long. The CDR3 coding sequence is TGTGCCAGCAGCGGACCGGGAGAGGCCCTTGAAGCTTTCTTT. Protein: CASSGPGEALEAFF.

This clonotype was recorded at least ten times. CDR3 amino acids: CASSSDRSSYEQYV. The CDR3 bases are TGTGCCAGCAGTTCGGACAGAAGCTCCTACGAGCAGTACGTC. The chain recombines TRBV6-2 or TRBV6-3 with TRBJ2-7; possible D gene TRBD1, 6 bases. The CDR3 sequence is 14 residues long. In germline, CDR1 is MNHEY, CDR2 SVGEGT. V gave up 4 bases and J gave up 0 bases, with 10 bases separating them.

This clonotype is classed as medium-sized (0.01 to 0.1%). V and J are TRBV5-1 and TRBJ2-2; D is undetermined. The germline V gene has CDR1 SGHRS and CDR2 YFSETQ. Trimming left V 5 bases short and J 0 bases short, with 11 bases between. The CDR3 has 15 residues. The CDR3 region is CASRERIPNTGELFF. Written as DNA, the CDR3 is TGCGCCAGCAGGGAAAGAATTCCGAACACCGGGGAGCTGTTTTTT.

This clonotype was counted at least ten times. One junction end disagrees with the germline gene, perhaps due to a read error. The V call is TRBV5-4, the J call TRBJ1-2, with a possible D match to TRBD1 (5 bases). Looked up from germline, CDR1 is SGHNT and CDR2 is YYREEE (reference sequence). The CDR3 runs 14 residues. The CDR3 spells CASRLGHGGYGYTF. CDR3 nucleotides: TGTGCCAGCAGGTTGGGGCATGGAGGATATGGCTACACCTTC.

The rearrangement uses TRBV7-9 and TRBJ2-1; the D is unclear. The length of the CDR3 is 12 residues. The germline gives CDR1 SEHNR, CDR2 FQNEAQ (reference sequence). V lost 1 base and J lost 9, with 7 bases in between. CDR3 sequence: CASSLGAREQFF. CDR3 DNA: TGTGCCAGCAGCTTAGGGGCGCGTGAGCAGTTCTTC.

This clonotype was detected only a few times. V gene TRBV20-1 combines with J gene TRBJ2-1; D remains unclear. CDR1 and CDR2 (germline): DFQATT, SNEGSKA (reference sequence). The CDR3 covers 12 residues. Trimming stripped 3 bases from V and 7 bases from J, with 10 bases between. CDR3 sequence reads: CSASYLFNEQFF. The CDR3 coding sequence is TGCAGTGCTAGTTACCTTTTTAATGAGCAGTTCTTC.

This clonotype was observed at least ten times. Here the CDR3 reads CASTSTGTGGSEQYF. The CDR3 coding sequence is TGTGCCAGCACTTCCACCGGGACAGGGGGCAGCGAGCAGTACTTC. The rearrangement uses TRBV6-5 and TRBJ2-7, with 12 nucleotides matching TRBD1. V lost 7 bases and J lost 6; bases outside the gene matches: 10. Germline-derived CDR1 and CDR2 are MNHEY and SVGAGI. This CDR3 has 15 amino acids.

This clonotype appeared many times. The chain recombines TRBV28 with TRBJ1-1, with D possibly matching TRBD1 (6 bases). V was shortened by 7 bases and J by 8 bases, with 14 bases between the two germline ends. Germline lookup yields CDR1 MDHEN and CDR2 SYDVKM. The CDR3 totals 12 residues. For the CDR3, the DNA is TGTGCCAGCACCTCGGACAGTGTAGAAGCTTTCTTT. It encodes CASTSDSVEAFF.

This clonotype was recorded a few times. The chain links TRBV5-1 to TRBJ1-1; 9 bases map to TRBD1. The V segment lost 4 bases and the J segment 7 bases; nucleotides outside the gene matches: 8. The CDR3 spans 14 residues. Per the germline V gene, CDR1 is SGHRS and CDR2 is YFSETQ. CDR3 sequence (DNA): TGCGCCAGCAGCGGTAGGACAGGGGAGGGTGAAGCTTTCTTT. Its protein is CASSGRTGEGEAFF.

The chain is built from TRBV4-1 and TRBJ1-1, with D uncertain. In germline, CDR1 is MGHRA, CDR2 YSYEKL. The V and J ends lost 0 bases and 2 bases respectively, with 7 bases between them. CDR3 size: 14 residues. The CDR3 loop is CASSQDRFNTEAFF. CDR3 coding DNA: TGCGCCAGCAGCCAAGATCGATTCAACACTGAAGCTTTCTTT.

In its sample, this clonotype was seen many times. CDR3 loop: CSARDYGSGSYEQYF. CDR3 DNA: TGCAGTGCTCGGGACTATGGAAGCGGCTCCTACGAGCAGTACTTC. The J gene is TRBJ2-7, the V gene TRBV20-1, with 7 bases lining up with TRBD2. The V gene's germline CDR1 is DFQATT and CDR2 SNEGSKA (reference sequence). The CDR3 has 15 amino acids. V lost 5 bases, J lost 0 bases, and 10 bases stayed unmatched.

This clonotype was seen ten or more times. V usage is TRBV4-2 and J usage is TRBJ2-7, with 7 bases fitting TRBD2. The CDR3 is 17 amino acids. CDR1 is LGHNA, CDR2 YNFKEQ, per germline. Unmatched junction bases numbered 10, after V lost 0 bases and J lost 2 bases. The CDR3 spells CASSQDIPSGLAYEQYF. The CDR3 DNA is TGTGCCAGCAGCCAAGATATCCCTAGTGGACTAGCCTACGAGCAGTACTTC.

There are a few counts of this clonotype. V and J are TRBV20-1 and TRBJ2-3, with 14 bases lining up with TRBD2. The germline gives CDR1 DFQATT, CDR2 SNEGSKA (reference sequence). The CDR3 runs to 18 residues. The J segment lost 2 bases and the V segment lost 1 base, leaving 8 bases of the junction unmatched. CDR3 protein: CSARADSTSGGATDTQYF. Written as DNA, the CDR3 is TGCAGTGCTAGAGCCGATTCGACTAGCGGGGGGGCCACAGATACGCAGTATTTT.

This clonotype appeared a few times. The rearrangement joins TRBV6-5 to TRBJ1-2, with a possible D match to TRBD1 (5 bases). Germline CDR1 reads MNHEY; CDR2 reads SVGAGI. The V gene lost 0 bases and the J gene lost 8 bases, with 22 bases spanning the gap. The CDR3 totals 17 residues. The chain's CDR3 is CASSYSPQVGSDGGYTF. The CDR3, as DNA: TGTGCCAGCAGTTACTCCCCACAGGTGGGGTCAGATGGCGGCTACACCTTC.

This clonotype has more than one count but fewer than ten. The chain carries TRBV7-2 and TRBJ2-7; D gene unclear. V was clipped by 1 base and J by 3 bases, with 10 bases between them. Germline V gives CDR1 SGHTA, CDR2 FQGNSA. The CDR3 is 14 residues long. The CDR3 DNA reads TGTGCCAGCAGCTTAGACCCAGCTCGCTACGAGCAGTACTTC. Its translation: CASSLDPARYEQYF.

This clonotype occurred many times. The V gene is TRBV3-1, the J gene TRBJ1-6; D is possibly TRBD1 (5 bases). The length of the CDR3 is 15 residues. Germline lookup yields CDR1 LGHDT and CDR2 YNNKEL (reference sequence). The ends were cut back, 6 bases at V and 0 bases at J, with 9 bases in the middle. CDR3 sequence (DNA): TGTGCCAGCAGTAGAGACAGCTCCTATAATTCACCCCTCCACTTT. As protein: CASSRDSSYNSPLHF.

This clonotype was recorded at least ten times. CDR3: CASSQEGLNTEAFF. The CDR3 DNA is TGTGCCAGCAGCCAAGAGGGGTTGAACACTGAAGCTTTCTTT. The rearrangement joins TRBV4-2 to TRBJ1-1; D is unresolved. V was cut by 0 bases and J by 0 bases, with 5 bases left in between. CDR1 LGHNA and CDR2 YNFKEQ come from the germline V gene. The CDR3 runs 14 residues.

This clonotype was found many times. The chain combines TRBV28 with TRBJ2-3, with 10 positions matching TRBD1. The CDR3 totals 14 residues. After removal of 8 bases from V and 5 bases from J, the junction contained 7 bases not matched to a gene. Germline CDR1 is MDHEN and CDR2 is SYDVKM. In nucleotides, the CDR3 is TGTGCCAGCCTTGACAGGGGGCAAGGAGATACGCAGTATTTT. Translation: CASLDRGQGDTQYF.

This clonotype was seen many times. The chain links TRBV11-2 to TRBJ2-3, with TRBD2 identical over 9 bases. Germline V lookup: CDR1 SGHAT, CDR2 FQNNGV. Trimming cost V 5 bases and J 6 bases; bases outside gene matches: 12. The CDR3 runs 16 residues. CDR3 loop: CASSLLRPSGEDTQYF. The CDR3 DNA reads as TGTGCCAGCAGCCTACTGCGGCCTAGCGGGGAGGATACGCAGTATTTT.

The chain carries TRBV11-2 and TRBJ2-5; D not resolved. Per the germline V gene, CDR1 is SGHAT and CDR2 is FQNNGV. The CDR3 covers 13 residues. The V end lost 2 bases, the J end lost 0 bases, and 4 bases lay between the germline ends. CDR3 amino acids: CASSLKYQETQYF. The CDR3 DNA reads as TGTGCCAGCAGCTTAAAATACCAAGAGACCCAGTACTTC.

V gene TRBV7-9 combines with J gene TRBJ1-6; a weak D match, TRBD1 (6 bases). The V gene lost 5 bases and the J gene lost 6 bases, with 17 bases spanning the gap. This CDR3 contains 16 residues. Germline V gene sequence: CDR1 SEHNR, CDR2 FQNEAQ (reference sequence). The CDR3: CASSPGTGAFNSPLHF. The CDR3 DNA sequence: TGTGCCAGCAGCCCGGGGACGGGGGCCTTTAATTCACCCCTCCACTTT.

This chain uses TRBV18 with TRBJ2-2; 11 bases are shared with TRBD1. CDR1 is KGHSH, CDR2 LQKENI, per germline. The CDR3 runs 17 residues. V was pared by 4 bases and J by 5 bases, with 9 bases of the junction left unmatched. This CDR3 reads CASSRISGTGGTGELFF. DNA for the CDR3: TGTGCCAGCTCACGCATCTCCGGGACAGGGGGGACCGGGGAGCTGTTTTTT.

This clonotype has only a few counts. The chain combines TRBV4-1 with TRBJ2-2; the D is unclear. The CDR3 totals 13 residues. The germline CDR1 and CDR2 sequences are MGHRA and YSYEKL. V lost 3 bases to trimming and J lost 6 bases, with 8 bases between them. Here the CDR3 reads CASSHPSPGELFF. The CDR3 DNA reads as TGCGCCAGCAGCCACCCCAGCCCCGGGGAGCTGTTTTTT.